The present T cell receptor (beta chain) was sequenced within a study of CD8 T cells in ankylosing spondylitis. General study points: Some of the motif variants had earlier been found in reactive arthritis patients' fluid and blood. Clones linked to the disease showed a CD8+ phenotype. They occurred at relatively low frequencies in peripheral blood. Eight highly homologous variants formed a TCR beta motif that appeared characteristic of ankylosing spondylitis blood.

Points on this clonotype: What it recognizes is unknown.

V lost 1 base, J lost 9 bases, and 5 bases stayed unmatched. Germline CDR1 is KGHDR and CDR2 is SFDVKD. This CDR3 has 16 residues. TCRdb recomputed calls from the 5' RACE reads with MiXCR, one row per CDR3 protein. Of 750,000 to 850,000 distinct CDR3 sequences listed, approximately 10% are singletons. The material sequenced was blood, either unsorted or a sorted T cell fraction (not recorded which). The TCR originated in a male donor with ankylosing spondylitis. The chain couples TRBV24-1 to TRBJ2-1, with 13 bases aligning to TRBD2. In nucleotides, the CDR3 is TGTGCCACCAGTGATTTCCCGGGACTAGCGGGAATTGAGCAGTTCTTC. Translation: CATSDFPGLAGIEQFF.